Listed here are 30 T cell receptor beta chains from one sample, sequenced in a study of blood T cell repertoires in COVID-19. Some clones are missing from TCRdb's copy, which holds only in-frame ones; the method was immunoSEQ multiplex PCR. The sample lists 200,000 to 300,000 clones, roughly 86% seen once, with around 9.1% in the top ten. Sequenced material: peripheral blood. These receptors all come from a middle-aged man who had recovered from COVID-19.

The CDR3 DNA reads as TGTGCCAGCAGCTTCACTAGTTTCCGCGAGCAGTACTTC. This gives the protein CASSFTSFREQYF. The genes are TRBV25-1 and TRBJ2-7; tentative D call: TRBD2 (5 bases). There are 13 residues in the CDR3. Trimming took 6 bases from V and 6 from J, leaving 15 bases between them. Germline lookup yields CDR1 MGHDK and CDR2 SYGVNS.

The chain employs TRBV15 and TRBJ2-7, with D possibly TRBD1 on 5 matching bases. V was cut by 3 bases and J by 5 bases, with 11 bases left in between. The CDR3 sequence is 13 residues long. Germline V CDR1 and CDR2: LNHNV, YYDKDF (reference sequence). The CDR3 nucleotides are TGTGCCACCAGCAGGCTCAGGGCTCACGAGCAGTACTTC. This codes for CATSRLRAHEQYF.

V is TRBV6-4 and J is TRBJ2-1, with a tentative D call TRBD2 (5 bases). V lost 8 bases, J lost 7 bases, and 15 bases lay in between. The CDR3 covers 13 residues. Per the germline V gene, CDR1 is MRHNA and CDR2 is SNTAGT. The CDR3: CASSRARGNEQFF. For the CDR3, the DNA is TGTGCCAGCTCGCGGGCTCGAGGGAATGAGCAGTTCTTC.

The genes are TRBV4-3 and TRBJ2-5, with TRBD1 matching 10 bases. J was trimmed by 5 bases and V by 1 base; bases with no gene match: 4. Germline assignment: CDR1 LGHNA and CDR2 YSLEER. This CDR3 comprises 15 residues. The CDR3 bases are TGCGCCAGCAGCCAAGCTCGGACAGGGGGGGAGACCCAGTACTTC. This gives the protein CASSQARTGGETQYF.

CDR3 in amino acids: CASSYVGQGILDGANVLTF. CDR3 DNA sequence: TGTGCCAGCAGTTACGTTGGACAGGGGATTTTGGACGGGGCCAACGTCCTGACTTTC. The chain has TRBV6-2 or TRBV6-3 and TRBJ2-6, with TRBD1 matching 9 bases. This CDR3 is built from 19 residues. Germline assignment: CDR1 MNHEY and CDR2 SVGEGT. Trimming took 2 bases from V and 4 from J; bases not matched to a gene: 12.

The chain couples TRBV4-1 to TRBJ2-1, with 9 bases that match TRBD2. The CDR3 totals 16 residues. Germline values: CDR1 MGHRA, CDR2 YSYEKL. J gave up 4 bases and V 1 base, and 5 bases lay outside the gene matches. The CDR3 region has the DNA TGCGCCAGCAGCCAAGGAACTAGCGGGCTTTACAATGAGCAGTTCTTC. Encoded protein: CASSQGTSGLYNEQFF.

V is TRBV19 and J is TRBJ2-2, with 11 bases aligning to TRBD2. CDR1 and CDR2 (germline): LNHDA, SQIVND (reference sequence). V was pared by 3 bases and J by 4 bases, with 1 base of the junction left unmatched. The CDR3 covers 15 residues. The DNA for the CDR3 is TGTGCCAGTAGTATTCTAGCGGGGGGCACCGGGGAGCTGTTTTTT. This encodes CASSILAGGTGELFF.

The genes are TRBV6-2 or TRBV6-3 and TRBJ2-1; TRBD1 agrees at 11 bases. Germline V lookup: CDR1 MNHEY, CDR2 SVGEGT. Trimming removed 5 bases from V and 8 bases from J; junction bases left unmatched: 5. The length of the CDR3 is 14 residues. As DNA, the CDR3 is TGTGCCAGCAGTAGGACAGGGGGCGCCGATGAGCAGTTCTTC. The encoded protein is CASSRTGGADEQFF.

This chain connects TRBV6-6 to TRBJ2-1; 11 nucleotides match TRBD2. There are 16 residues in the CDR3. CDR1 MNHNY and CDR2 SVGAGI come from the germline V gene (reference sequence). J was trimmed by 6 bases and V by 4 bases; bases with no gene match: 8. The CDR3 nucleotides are TGTGCCAGCAGTTCCTTAGCGGGAGGGCCGTCCAATGAGCAGTTCTTC. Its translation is CASSSLAGGPSNEQFF.

The CDR3 protein is CASTLSGSYEQYF. CDR3 nucleotides: TGTGCCAGCACCCTGTCGGGGTCCTACGAGCAGTACTTC. The V call is TRBV11-3, the J call TRBJ2-7; D is possibly TRBD2 (5 bases). The germline V gene has CDR1 SGHNT and CDR2 YENEEA. V was trimmed by 7 bases and J by 1 base, leaving 11 bases between them. The CDR3 has 13 amino acids. The entire variable domain, with the rest obtained from reference TRBV11-3 and TRBJ2-7, is as follows: EAGVVQSPRYKIIEKKQPVAFWCNPISGHNTLYWYLQNLGQGPELLIRYENEEAVDDSQLPKDRFSAERLKGVDSTLKIQPAELGDSAVYLCASTLSGSYEQYFGPGTRLTVT.

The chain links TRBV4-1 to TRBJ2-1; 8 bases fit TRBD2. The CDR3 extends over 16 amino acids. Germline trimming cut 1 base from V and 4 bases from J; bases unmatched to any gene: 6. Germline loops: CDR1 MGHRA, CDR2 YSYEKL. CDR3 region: CASSQGVGRVYNEQFF. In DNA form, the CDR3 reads TGCGCCAGCAGCCAAGGAGTCGGGAGGGTATACAATGAGCAGTTCTTC.

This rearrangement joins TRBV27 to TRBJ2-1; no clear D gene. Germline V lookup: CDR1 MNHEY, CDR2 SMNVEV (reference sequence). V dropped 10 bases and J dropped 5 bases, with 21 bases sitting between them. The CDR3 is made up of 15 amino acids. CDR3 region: CATAGLGQIDNEQFF. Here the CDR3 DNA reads TGTGCCACAGCCGGTCTTGGGCAGATCGACAATGAGCAGTTCTTC.

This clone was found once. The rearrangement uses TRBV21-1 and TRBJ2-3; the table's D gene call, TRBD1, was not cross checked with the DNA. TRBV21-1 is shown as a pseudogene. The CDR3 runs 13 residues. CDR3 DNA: TGTGCCAGCAAGGGCCAGGGGGCAGATACGCAGTATTTT. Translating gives CASKGQGADTQYF.

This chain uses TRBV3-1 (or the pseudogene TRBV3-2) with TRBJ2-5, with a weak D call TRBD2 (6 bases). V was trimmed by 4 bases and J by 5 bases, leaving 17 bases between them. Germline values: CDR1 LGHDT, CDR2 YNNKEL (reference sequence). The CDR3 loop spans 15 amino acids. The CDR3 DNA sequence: TGTGCCAGCAGCCGCGGGATCTCTCCCGGGGAGACCCAGTACTTC. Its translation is CASSRGISPGETQYF.

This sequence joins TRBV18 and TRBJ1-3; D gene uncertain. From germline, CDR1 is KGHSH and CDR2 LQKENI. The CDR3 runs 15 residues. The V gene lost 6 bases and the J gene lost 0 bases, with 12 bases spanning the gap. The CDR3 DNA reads TGTGCCAGCTCTAAAACTGAACCCTCTGGAAACACCATATATTTT. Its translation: CASSKTEPSGNTIYF. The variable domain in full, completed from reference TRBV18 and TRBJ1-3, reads NAGVMQNPRHLVRRRGQEARLRCSPMKGHSHVYWYRQLPEEGLKFMVYLQKENIIDESGMPKERFSAEFPKEGPSILRIQQVVRGDSAAYFCASSKTEPSGNTIYFGEGSWLTVV.

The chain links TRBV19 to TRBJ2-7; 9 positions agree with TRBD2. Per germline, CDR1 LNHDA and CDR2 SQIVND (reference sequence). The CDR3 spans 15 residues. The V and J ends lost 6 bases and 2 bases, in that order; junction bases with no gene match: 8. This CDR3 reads CASSRGAGGPYEQYF. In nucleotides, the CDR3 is TGTGCCAGTAGCCGAGGGGCGGGAGGGCCCTACGAGCAGTACTTC. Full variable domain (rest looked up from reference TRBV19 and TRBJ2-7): DGGITQSPKYLFRKEGQNVTLSCEQNLNHDAMYWYRQDPGQGLRLIYYSQIVNDFQKGDIAEGYSVSREKKESFPLTVTSAQKNPTAFYLCASSRGAGGPYEQYFGPGTRLTVT.

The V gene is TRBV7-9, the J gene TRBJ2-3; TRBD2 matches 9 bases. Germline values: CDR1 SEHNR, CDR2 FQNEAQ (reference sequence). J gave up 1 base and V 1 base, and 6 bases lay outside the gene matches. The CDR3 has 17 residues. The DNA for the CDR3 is TGTGCCAGCAGCTTAGTAAGTAGCGGGAGTGGCACAGATACGCAGTATTTT. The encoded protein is CASSLVSSGSGTDTQYF.

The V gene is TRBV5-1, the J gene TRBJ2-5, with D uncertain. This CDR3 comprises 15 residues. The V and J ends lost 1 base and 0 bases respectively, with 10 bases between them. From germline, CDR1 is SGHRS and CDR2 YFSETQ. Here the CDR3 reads CASSLRGPYQETQYF. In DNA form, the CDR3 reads TGCGCCAGCAGCTTGAGAGGCCCGTACCAAGAGACCCAGTACTTC. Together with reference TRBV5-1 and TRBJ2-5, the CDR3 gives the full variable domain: KAGVTQTPRYLIKTRGQQVTLSCSPISGHRSVSWYQQTPGQGLQFLFEYFSETQRNKGNFPGRFSGRQFSNSRSEMNVSTLELGDSALYLCASSLRGPYQETQYFGPGTRLLVL.

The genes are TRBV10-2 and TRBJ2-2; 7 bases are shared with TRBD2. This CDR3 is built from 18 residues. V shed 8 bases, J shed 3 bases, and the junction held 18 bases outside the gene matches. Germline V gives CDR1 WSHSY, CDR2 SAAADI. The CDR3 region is CASSTRGEGIVYTGELFF. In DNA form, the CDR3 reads TGCGCCAGCTCTACTCGGGGGGAAGGGATAGTCTACACCGGGGAGCTGTTTTTT.

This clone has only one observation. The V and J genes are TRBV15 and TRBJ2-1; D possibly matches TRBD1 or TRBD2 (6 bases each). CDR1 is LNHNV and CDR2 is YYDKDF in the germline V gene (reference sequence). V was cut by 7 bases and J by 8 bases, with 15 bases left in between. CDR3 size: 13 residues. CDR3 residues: CATNRDSLDEQFF. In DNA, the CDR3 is TGTGCCACCAACAGGGACTCCTTGGATGAGCAGTTCTTC. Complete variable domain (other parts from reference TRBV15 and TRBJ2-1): DAMVIQNPRYQVTQFGKPVTLSCSQTLNHNVMYWYQQKSSQAPKLLFHYYDKDFNNEADTPDNFQSRRPNTSFCFLDIRSPGLGDTAMYLCATNRDSLDEQFFGPGTRLTVL.

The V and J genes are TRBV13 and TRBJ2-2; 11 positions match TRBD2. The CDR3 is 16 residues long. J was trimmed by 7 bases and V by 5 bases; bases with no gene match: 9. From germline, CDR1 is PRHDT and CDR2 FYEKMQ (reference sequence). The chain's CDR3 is CASSSTSGGRHGELFF. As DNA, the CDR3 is TGTGCCAGCAGCAGTACTAGCGGGGGCCGACACGGGGAGCTGTTTTTT.

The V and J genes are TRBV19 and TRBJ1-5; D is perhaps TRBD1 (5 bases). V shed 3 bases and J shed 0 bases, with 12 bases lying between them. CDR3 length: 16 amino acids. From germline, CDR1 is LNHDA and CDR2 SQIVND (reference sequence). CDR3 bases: TGTGCCAGTAGTATCCCTTGGGACTATAGCAATCAGCCCCAGCATTTT. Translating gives CASSIPWDYSNQPQHF.

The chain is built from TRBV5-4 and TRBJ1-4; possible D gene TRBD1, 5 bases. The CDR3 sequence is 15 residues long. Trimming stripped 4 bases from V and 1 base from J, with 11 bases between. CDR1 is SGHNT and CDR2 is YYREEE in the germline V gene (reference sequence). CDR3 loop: CASSVRQGTNEKLFF. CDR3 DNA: TGTGCCAGCAGCGTCCGGCAGGGAACTAATGAAAAACTGTTTTTT.

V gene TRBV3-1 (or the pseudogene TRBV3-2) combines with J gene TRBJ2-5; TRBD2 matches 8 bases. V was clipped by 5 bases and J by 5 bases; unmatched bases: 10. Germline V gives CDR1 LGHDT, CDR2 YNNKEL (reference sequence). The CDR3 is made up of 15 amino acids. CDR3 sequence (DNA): TGTGCCAGCAGCAAAGGCACGGGGGGGATGGAGACCCAGTACTTC. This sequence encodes CASSKGTGGMETQYF.

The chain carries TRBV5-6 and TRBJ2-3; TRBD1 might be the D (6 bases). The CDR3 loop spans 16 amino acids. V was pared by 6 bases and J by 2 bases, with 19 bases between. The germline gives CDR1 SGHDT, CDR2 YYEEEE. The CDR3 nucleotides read TGTGCCAGCACCGTGCCCAACAGGGCTCACACAGATACGCAGTATTTT. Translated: CASTVPNRAHTDTQYF.

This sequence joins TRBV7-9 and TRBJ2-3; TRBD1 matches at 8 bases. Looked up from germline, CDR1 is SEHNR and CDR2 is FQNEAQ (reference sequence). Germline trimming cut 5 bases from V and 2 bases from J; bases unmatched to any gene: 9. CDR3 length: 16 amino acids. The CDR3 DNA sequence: TGTGCCAGCAGCCCGAGACAGGGGCAGTTCACAGATACGCAGTATTTT. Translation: CASSPRQGQFTDTQYF.

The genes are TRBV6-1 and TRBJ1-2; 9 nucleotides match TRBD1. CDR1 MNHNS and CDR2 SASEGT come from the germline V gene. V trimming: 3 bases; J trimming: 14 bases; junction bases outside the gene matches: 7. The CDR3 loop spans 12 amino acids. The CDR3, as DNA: TGTGCCAGCAGTGACCGGCCGGGACAGGGTACCTTC. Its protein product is CASSDRPGQGTF.

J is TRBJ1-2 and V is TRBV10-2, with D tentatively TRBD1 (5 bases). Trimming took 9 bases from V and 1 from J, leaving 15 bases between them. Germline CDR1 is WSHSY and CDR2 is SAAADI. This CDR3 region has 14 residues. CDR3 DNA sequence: TGCGCCAGTTCCCTCCGGGGGTTTAACTATGGCTACACCTTC. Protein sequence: CASSLRGFNYGYTF.

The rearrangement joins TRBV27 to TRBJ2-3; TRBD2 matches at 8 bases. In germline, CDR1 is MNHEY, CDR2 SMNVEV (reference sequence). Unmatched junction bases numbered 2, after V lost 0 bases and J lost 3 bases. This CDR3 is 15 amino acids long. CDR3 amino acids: CASSLSGGATDTQYF. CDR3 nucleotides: TGTGCCAGCAGTTTATCCGGGGGGGCGACAGATACGCAGTATTTT.

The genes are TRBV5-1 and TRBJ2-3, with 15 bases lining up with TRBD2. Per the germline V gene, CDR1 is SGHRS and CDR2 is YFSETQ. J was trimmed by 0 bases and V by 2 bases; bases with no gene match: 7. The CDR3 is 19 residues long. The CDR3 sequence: CASSFSVGTSGGSTDTQYF. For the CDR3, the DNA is TGCGCCAGCAGCTTTTCAGTGGGGACTAGCGGGGGGAGCACAGATACGCAGTATTTT.